The clone carrying this T cell receptor beta chain was found a few times. Each CDR3 protein gets one entry after TCRdb re-called the RT-PCR reads with MiXCR. The sample consists of about 570,000 distinct CDR3 sequences, about 10% of them appearing once. The record originates from a study of response to subunit inactivated influenza vaccine. V dropped 4 bases and J dropped 4 bases, with 10 bases sitting between them. CDR3 size: 12 residues. Germline CDR1 and CDR2: SQVTM and ANQGSEA. The sample was also reused in another study, on T cells expressing NK-cell markers. Per that study: Production of TCR beta cDNA relied on 5'RACE template switching with UMIs. It was from sorted CD3+CD56+NKG2C+, CD3+CD56+NKG2C- and CD3+CD56-NKG2C+ T cells that TCR beta repertoires came. Sequenced donors, eight in total, included seven who were HCMV-seropositive and one who was seronegative. Of CD8+ T cells, 1.0-7.0% belonged to dominant NKG2C+ clonotypes in five to seven donors.

The chain carries TRBV29-1 and TRBJ2-5, with D tentatively TRBD1 (6 bases). This material consisted of PBMCs from blood, taken on the day of vaccination. The receptor was derived from a middle-aged man who received an inactivated influenza vaccine. CDR3 in DNA: TGCAGCGTTGGTTTACAGGGAGAGACCCAGTACTTC. Protein product: CSVGLQGETQYF.